Listed below are T cell receptor beta chains from one sample, sequenced in a study of blood T cell repertoires in COVID-19. Sequencing used immunoSEQ multiplex PCR; TCRdb keeps in-frame clones, though not all of them. Among 180,000 or so clones listed, 70% to 85% were seen once. The sample consisted of peripheral blood. These receptors originate from a woman aged 80 or over with acute or convalescent COVID-19. CDR3s include the opening cysteine and the closing phenylalanine or tryptophan.

CDR3 protein: CASSPTGNTIYF
J gene: TRBJ1-3
V gene: TRBV6-5

CDR3 protein: CASSPGQFPNTEAFF
J gene: TRBJ1-1
V gene: TRBV18

CDR3 protein: CASSQDIRGGVNEQFF
J gene: TRBJ2-1
V gene: TRBV3-1/TRBV3-2

CDR3 protein: CASSSTTGDQPQHF
J gene: TRBJ1-5
V gene: TRBV7-8

CDR3 protein: CASSQGTGVHNEQFF
J gene: TRBJ2-1
V gene: TRBV4-2

CDR3 protein: CAISEAGQGNYGYTF
J gene: TRBJ1-2
V gene: TRBV10-3

CDR3 protein: CASSGTEAFSGNTIYF
J gene: TRBJ1-3
V gene: TRBV2

CDR3 protein: CASSYSWQGPNTEAFF
J gene: TRBJ1-1
V gene: TRBV6-2/TRBV6-3

CDR3 protein: CASSFQGSTEAFF
J gene: TRBJ1-1
V gene: TRBV12-3/TRBV12-4

CDR3 protein: CASSDSSGAYNEQFF
J gene: TRBJ2-1
V gene: TRBV2

CDR3 protein: CASSPEGTGLYGYTF
J gene: TRBJ1-2
V gene: TRBV18

CDR3 protein: CASSMQAEPGADTQYF
J gene: TRBJ2-3
V gene: TRBV19

CDR3 protein: CAISESRLAASYEQYF
J gene: TRBJ2-7
V gene: TRBV10-3

CDR3 protein: CASSPGTSSYNEQFF
J gene: TRBJ2-1
V gene: TRBV2

CDR3 protein: CASSIRGQWGLTRDTQYF
J gene: TRBJ2-3
V gene: TRBV19

CDR3 protein: CASSQSTGQGVNQPQHF
J gene: TRBJ1-5
V gene: TRBV4-1

CDR3 protein: CASSSTGTVLSYGYTF
J gene: TRBJ1-2
V gene: TRBV6-2/TRBV6-3

CDR3 protein: CASTRMGGVTEAFF
J gene: TRBJ1-1
V gene: TRBV6-5

CDR3 protein: CASSVGEAGGRNEKLFF
J gene: TRBJ1-4
V gene: TRBV9

CDR3 protein: CASSTDRTLSYEQYF
J gene: TRBJ2-7
V gene: TRBV11-2

CDR3 protein: CASSAVQGAGPQHF
J gene: TRBJ1-5
V gene: TRBV2

CDR3 protein: CASRNTGVATNEKLFF
J gene: TRBJ1-4
V gene: TRBV19

CDR3 protein: CASSLQGEEQYF
J gene: TRBJ2-7
V gene: TRBV5-1

CDR3 protein: CASINDRAYGYTF
J gene: TRBJ1-2
V gene: TRBV6-5

CDR3 protein: CASSLVRRVNSPLHF
J gene: TRBJ1-6
V gene: TRBV7-2

CDR3 protein: CASSQSDRRFTDTQYF
J gene: TRBJ2-3
V gene: TRBV4-3

CDR3 protein: CASRGTLISAEAFF
J gene: TRBJ1-1
V gene: TRBV7-9

CDR3 protein: CASSKGPGHSNQPQHF
J gene: TRBJ1-5
V gene: TRBV19

CDR3 protein: CASSPRGHANTEAFF
J gene: TRBJ1-1
V gene: TRBV6-5

CDR3 protein: CASRHASGYGYTF
J gene: TRBJ1-2
V gene: TRBV6-5

CDR3 protein: CASSRQGLGNEKLFF
J gene: TRBJ1-4
V gene: TRBV4-3

CDR3 protein: CASSLGLAGGNSYEQYF
J gene: TRBJ2-7
V gene: TRBV5-4

CDR3 protein: CASSLASARSYEQYF
J gene: TRBJ2-7
V gene: TRBV7-2

CDR3 protein: CASSKVWGLNQPQHF
J gene: TRBJ1-5
V gene: TRBV21-1

CDR3 protein: CASTLPSGRGDEQYF
J gene: TRBJ2-7
V gene: TRBV6-5

CDR3 protein: CASSQAPRGAGQPQHF
J gene: TRBJ1-5
V gene: TRBV4-1

CDR3 protein: CASSPRGFSTDTQYF
J gene: TRBJ2-3
V gene: TRBV11-2

CDR3 protein: CASSLVGDMVYEQYF
J gene: TRBJ2-7
V gene: TRBV5-5

CDR3 protein: CASSIDIWTSGRQETQYF
J gene: TRBJ2-5
V gene: TRBV19

CDR3 protein: CSVLRTGGGPQHF
J gene: TRBJ1-5
V gene: TRBV29-1

CDR3 protein: CASNYRGGELFF
J gene: TRBJ2-2
V gene: TRBV27

CDR3 protein: CASSPRGFTGELFF
J gene: TRBJ2-2
V gene: TRBV11-3

CDR3 protein: CASSELKQGAYTEAFF
J gene: TRBJ1-1
V gene: TRBV25-1

CDR3 protein: CASSSRGAHTGELFF
J gene: TRBJ2-2
V gene: TRBV5-1

CDR3 protein: CASSSIPQTQKGEKLFF
J gene: TRBJ1-4
V gene: TRBV6-2/TRBV6-3

CDR3 protein: CASSYLQSNQPQHF
J gene: TRBJ1-5
V gene: TRBV6-2/TRBV6-3

CDR3 protein: CASSVDAWTGDNSPLHF
J gene: TRBJ1-6
V gene: TRBV9

CDR3 protein: CASSDLGFNYGYTF
J gene: TRBJ1-2
V gene: TRBV7-8

CDR3 protein: CASLTGHYGNQPQHF
J gene: TRBJ1-5
V gene: TRBV6-5

CDR3 protein: CASAEANTGELFF
J gene: TRBJ2-2
V gene: TRBV5-1

CDR3 protein: CASSTGQVLGNTIYF
J gene: TRBJ1-3
V gene: TRBV19